Listed below are T cell receptor beta chains from one sample, sequenced in a study of OX40 agonist ivuxolimab in advanced cancers. Assay: immunoSEQ multiplex PCR; the TCRdb copy retains only in-frame clones and omits some. The profile covers more than 80,000 clones, with just over 90% appearing a single time and around 0.48% taken by the ten largest. The sequencing used CD4+ or CD8+ T cells sorted from blood, collected in a trial of the OX40 agonist ivuxolimab. The source of these receptors is an adult with an advanced solid tumor such as melanoma, head and neck, liver or kidney cancer. CDR3s include the opening cysteine and the closing phenylalanine or tryptophan. Each record gives: J gene, V gene, D gene, clone size, CDR3 DNA, CDR3 protein. The D gene is left open where the match is weak. Part of the rows lack a size; the others show once, few, many or a class for expanded clones.

TRBJ2-7	TRBV18	NA	NA	TGTGCCAGCTCAACTCAGGGATCCTACGAGCAGTACTTC	CASSTQGSYEQYF
TRBJ1-1	TRBV18	NA	NA	TGTGCCAGCTCACGCCTGGACACTGAAGCTTTCTTT	CASSRLDTEAFF
TRBJ1-1	TRBV30	NA	few	TGTGCCTGGAGTGTACGGGGGAGGAAGGGCACTGAAGCTTTCTTT	CAWSVRGRKGTEAFF
TRBJ2-2	TRBV11-2	NA	once	TGTGCCAGCAGCTTCGCGATGGGAAGCAACACCGGGGAGCTGTTTTTT	CASSFAMGSNTGELFF
TRBJ2-3	TRBV18	NA	NA	TGTGCCAGCTCACCAAGCACAGATACGCAGTATTTT	CASSPSTDTQYF
TRBJ2-5	TRBV30	NA	NA	TGTGCCTGGAATACAGGAACTCAAGAGACCCAGTACTTC	CAWNTGTQETQYF
TRBJ2-5	TRBV11-2	NA	NA	TGTGCCAGCAGCTTAGTAACAGGGCAAGAGACCCAGTACTTC	CASSLVTGQETQYF
TRBJ2-3	TRBV7-2	TRBD2	NA	TGTGCCAGCAGCCGCAGTGGCGGGGGGAGCACAGATACGCAGTATTTT	CASSRSGGGSTDTQYF
TRBJ2-2	TRBV10-3	NA	NA	TGTGCCATCCGCAACACCGGGGAGCTGTTTTTT	CAIRNTGELFF
TRBJ2-3	TRBV2	NA	NA	TGTGCCAGCAGGAGGACTCCTACAGATACGCAGTATTTT	CASRRTPTDTQYF
TRBJ2-2	TRBV13	NA	NA	TGTGCCAGCAGGCCTACAGGGAACACCGGGGAGCTGTTTTTT	CASRPTGNTGELFF
TRBJ2-7	TRBV18	TRBD2	few	TGTGCCAGCTCACCCGGCGGGGGGAACTACGAGCAGTACTTC	CASSPGGGNYEQYF
TRBJ2-2	TRBV19	NA	NA	TGTGCCAGTAGTACTAGGACGGCGAACACCGGGGAGCTGTTTTTT	CASSTRTANTGELFF
TRBJ2-7	TRBV28	NA	NA	TGTGCCAGCAGTTCCAGGACACCGGGCCGCGAGCAGTACTTC	CASSSRTPGREQYF
TRBJ2-1	TRBV19	NA	NA	TGTGCCAGTAGTAGCCAAGGCGACTACAATGAGCAGTTCTTC	CASSSQGDYNEQFF
TRBJ1-5	TRBV28	NA	NA	TGTGCCAGCTCACCGGCTGGACAGTTCAATCAGCCCCAGCATTTT	CASSPAGQFNQPQHF
TRBJ2-5	TRBV5-1	NA	NA	TGCGCCAGCAGCTTGGTATCGGGACAAGAGACCCAGTACTTC	CASSLVSGQETQYF
TRBJ2-5	TRBV7-9	NA	few	TGTGCCAGCAGCCGTGGACTGAGTCTAGAGACCCAGTACTTC	CASSRGLSLETQYF
TRBJ1-2	TRBV5-6	TRBD1	NA	TGTGCCAGCAGCTTTGACAGGGCATTCTATGGCTACACCTTC	CASSFDRAFYGYTF
TRBJ2-7	TRBV18	NA	NA	TGTGCCAGCTCATCGTCAGGGTACGAGCAGTACTTC	CASSSSGYEQYF
TRBJ2-7	TRBV29-1	NA	NA	TGCAGCGCCAGCGCCGACTCCTACGAGCAGTACTTC	CSASADSYEQYF
TRBJ1-2	TRBV28	TRBD1	NA	TGTGCCAGCAGTTCTGTCGGGACAGACTTCCCTAACTATGGCTACACCTTC	CASSSVGTDFPNYGYTF
TRBJ1-4	TRBV18	NA	once	TGTGCCAGCTCACCACCGGCCGGGGGCGGTGAAAAACTGTTTTTT	CASSPPAGGGEKLFF
TRBJ2-2	TRBV11-2	NA	NA	TGTGCCAGCAGCCTCAATAGTATGAACACCGGGGAGCTGTTTTTT	CASSLNSMNTGELFF
TRBJ2-7	TRBV2	TRBD1	NA	TGTGCCAGCAATGGGGACAGGGGCTACGAGCAGTACTTC	CASNGDRGYEQYF
TRBJ1-1	TRBV6-1	TRBD1	NA	TGTGCCAGCGACAGGGTCACTGAAGCTTTCTTT	CASDRVTEAFF
TRBJ2-3	TRBV5-6	TRBD2	NA	TGTGCCAGCAGCCCAATCAGCGGGGGGGCGGTAGATACGCAGTATTTT	CASSPISGGAVDTQYF
TRBJ2-7	TRBV7-8	TRBD2	NA	TGTGCCAGCAGCTCAGAGGGACTAGCGGGGGGTGATAAGTACTTC	CASSSEGLAGGDKYF
TRBJ1-6	TRBV7-2	NA	NA	TGTGCCAGCAGCTTACGGGGGCGCGGAAATTCACCCCTCCACTTT	CASSLRGRGNSPLHF
TRBJ1-4	TRBV30	NA	NA	TGTGCCTGGGGGGTTGGAGCTAATGAAAAACTGTTTTTT	CAWGVGANEKLFF
TRBJ1-4	TRBV30	TRBD1	NA	TGTGCCTGGAGCGCCGCACAGGGGGCAAATAAACTGTTTTTT	CAWSAAQGANKLFF
TRBJ2-3	TRBV11-2	NA	NA	TGTGCCAGCAGCCCCGAGGGGGGCACAGATACGCAGTATTTT	CASSPEGGTDTQYF
TRBJ1-5	TRBV30	NA	NA	TGTGCCTGGAGCGGGAAAATTTATAGCAATCAGCCCCAGCATTTT	CAWSGKIYSNQPQHF
TRBJ2-5	TRBV28	NA	NA	TGTGCCAGCTCCCCTCGTGGGACCCAGTACTTC	CASSPRGTQYF
TRBJ1-1	TRBV18	NA	NA	TGTGCCAGCTCACCACCAATTAACACTGAAGCTTTCTTT	CASSPPINTEAFF
TRBJ2-3	TRBV5-4	TRBD1	NA	TGTGCCACCACAGGGGAATATACGCAGTATTTT	CATTGEYTQYF
TRBJ1-1	TRBV28	NA	NA	TGTGCCAGCAGTTTCGGGTTACGGGCTTTCTTT	CASSFGLRAFF
TRBJ1-3	TRBV2	TRBD1	NA	TGTGCCAGCAGGGACAGGACTTCTGGAAACACCATATATTTT	CASRDRTSGNTIYF
TRBJ2-2	TRBV28	NA	few	TGTGCCAGCAGTTTAAGGGGGGAGCTGTTTTTT	CASSLRGELFF
TRBJ2-4	TRBV28	TRBD1	NA	TGTGCCAGCAGTTACGGACAGGACAAAAACATTCAGTACTTC	CASSYGQDKNIQYF
TRBJ1-5	TRBV6-5	NA	once	TGTGCCAGCAGTAATACGGAGAATCAGCCCCAGCATTTT	CASSNTENQPQHF
TRBJ1-6	TRBV7-2	TRBD1	NA	TGTGCCAGCAGCCGGGACAGGGCAACAAGACCCCTCCACTTT	CASSRDRATRPLHF